The sequence of this TCR beta chain was determined in a study of T-cell memory formation after mild COVID-19. TCRdb fed the 5' RACE reads into MiXCR, producing one record per CDR3 protein. The data show hundreds of thousands of distinct CDR3 sequences, over 25% seen once. Germline V gives CDR1 LGHNA, CDR2 YNFKEQ. Losses at the gene ends were 1 base for V and 2 bases for J; bases not matched to a gene: 9. CDR3 length: 17 amino acids. Sequences were obtained from PBMCs or a T cell subset sorted from them (not recorded which). The source is an adult woman who had mild COVID-19 (a few samples of this study predate the infection). Cell type and time point are not known. V usage is TRBV4-2 and J usage is TRBJ2-5; 8 bases map to TRBD2. In DNA form, the CDR3 reads TGTGCCAGCAGCCAAGTATTGTTCGGGAGGGTTCAAGAGACCCAGTACTTC. It is translated as CASSQVLFGRVQETQYF.